What follows are 30 T cell receptor beta chains derived from one specimen sequenced in a study of cytomegalovirus exposure and HLA in healthy donors. Vbeta (60) and Jbeta (13) primers were used in the PCR. Produced via immunoSEQ multiplex PCR; TCRdb's table is partial and in-frame only. Counted here are about 140,000 clones, 70% to 90% occurring once; the ten biggest clones make up around 0.51%. Specimen: PBMCs. These receptors came from a woman in her 40s in good health and CMV-seronegative.

The chain joins TRBV29-1 to TRBJ1-2; maybe TRBD1 (6 bases). V was pared by 4 bases and J by 4 bases, with 10 bases between. The germline V gene encodes CDR1 SQVTM and CDR2 ANQGSEA. The CDR3 is made up of 12 amino acids. CDR3 coding DNA: TGCAGCGTTGTTAGGGGGGGCTATGGCTACACCTTC. Translation: CSVVRGGYGYTF.

V and J are TRBV6-5 and TRBJ2-3, with TRBD1 as a possible D gene (6 bases). CDR1 MNHEY and CDR2 SVGAGI come from the germline V gene. V shed 3 bases and J shed 4 bases, with 11 bases lying between them. This CDR3 contains 14 residues. CDR3 coding DNA: TGTGCCAGCAGTTATAACACAGGGCCAGATACGCAGTATTTT. Translated, it gives CASSYNTGPDTQYF.

This chain links TRBV7-9 with TRBJ2-5; 10 nucleotides agree with TRBD2. The CDR3 is 15 amino acids. CDR1 and CDR2 from the germline V gene are SEHNR and FQNEAQ (reference sequence). Losses at the gene ends were 5 bases for V and 4 bases for J; bases not matched to a gene: 7. CDR3 in amino acids: CASSHQREGRETQYF. The CDR3 DNA is TGTGCCAGCAGCCACCAGCGGGAGGGCCGAGAGACCCAGTACTTC.

The DNA of the CDR3 is TGTGCCAGCACCCGGGGGACCCAGGGCTTGGCGTTCTTC. This sequence encodes CASTRGTQGLAFF. V and J are TRBV6-6 and TRBJ2-1; D might be TRBD2 (6 bases). The CDR3 totals 13 residues. The germline CDR1 and CDR2 sequences are MNHNY and SVGAGI (reference sequence). The V and J ends lost 7 bases and 15 bases respectively, with 22 bases between them.

This rearrangement joins TRBV6-5 to TRBJ2-7; D is possibly TRBD1 (6 bases). Germline V gene data show CDR1 as MNHEY and CDR2 as SVGAGI. This CDR3 comprises 14 residues. Trimming took off 5 bases at V and 4 bases at J, with 15 bases between the two ends. The CDR3 sequence is CASSVKGGQYEQYF. CDR3 DNA sequence: TGTGCCAGCAGTGTCAAAGGGGGTCAGTACGAGCAGTACTTC.

This clone has only one observation. This sequence joins TRBV6-1 and TRBJ1-1, with D uncertain. Germline CDR1 is MNHNS and CDR2 is SASEGT. V was pared by 4 bases and J by 10 bases, with 13 bases between. This CDR3 is 12 amino acids long. CDR3 residues: CASSGLLTGAFF. The DNA for the CDR3 is TGTGCCAGCAGTGGGCTGCTGACGGGAGCTTTCTTT.

The table lists this clone with a count of one. The chain couples TRBV28 to TRBJ2-3, with D possibly TRBD2 on 6 matching bases. The CDR3 runs to 13 residues. Trimming removed 10 bases from V and 0 bases from J, with 11 bases in between. Per the germline V gene, CDR1 is MDHEN and CDR2 is SYDVKM. The CDR3 bases are TGTGCCACCCGGCGGGGAAGCACAGATACGCAGTATTTT. Its protein is CATRRGSTDTQYF.

The chain is built from TRBV12-2 and TRBJ2-1; the D call TRBD2 from the table was never checked on the DNA. TRBV12-2 corresponds to a pseudogene. The CDR3 is made up of 18 amino acids. The DNA of the CDR3 is TGTGCAAGTCGCTTACCAAGACTAGCGGGGAATTGGAGCGATGAGCAGTTCTTC. Translation gives CASRLPRLAGNWSDEQFF.

Turning to this clone: A read error may account for a junction end that differs from germline. This same CDR3 is encoded by further DNA sequences in the sample. V is TRBV30 and J is TRBJ1-6; tentatively, D is TRBD1 (5 bases). The germline gives CDR1 GTSNPN, CDR2 SVGIG (reference sequence). CDR3 size: 15 residues. The CDR3 DNA reads as TGTGCCTGGAGTGTGGCTATAGGGGCGAATTCCCCCCTCCACTTT. This sequence encodes CAWSVAIGANSPLHF.

The V call is TRBV6-5, the J call TRBJ1-2; TRBD1 matches 7 bases. This CDR3 has 15 amino acids. CDR1 MNHEY and CDR2 SVGAGI come from the germline V gene. J gave up 0 bases and V 5 bases, and 6 bases lay outside the gene matches. CDR3 loop: CASSKGQRPNYGYTF. In DNA, the CDR3 is TGTGCCAGCAGTAAGGGACAGAGGCCTAACTATGGCTACACCTTC.

The chain is built from TRBV9 and TRBJ1-6, with 7 bases that match TRBD1. The length of the CDR3 is 14 residues. The germline V gene encodes CDR1 SGDLS and CDR2 YYNGEE. V trimming: 3 bases; J trimming: 7 bases; junction bases outside the gene matches: 4. CDR3 DNA sequence: TGTGCCAGCAGCGGTAGGGGGCCGAATTCACCCCTCCACTTT. It yields the protein CASSGRGPNSPLHF. The full variable domain, rest sourced from reference TRBV9 and TRBJ1-6, is DSGVTQTPKHLITATGQRVTLRCSPRSGDLSVYWYQQSLDQGLQFLIQYYNGEERAKGNILERFSAQQFPDLHSELNLSSLELGDSALYFCASSGRGPNSPLHFGNGTRLTVT.

The chain is built from TRBV6-5 and TRBJ1-3, with 7 bases matching TRBD1. After removal of 10 bases from V and 0 bases from J, the junction contained 9 bases not matched to a gene. Germline V gene data show CDR1 as MNHEY and CDR2 as SVGAGI. The CDR3 spans 15 residues. The chain's CDR3 is CATRDSSSSGNTIYF. The CDR3 DNA sequence: TGTGCCACCCGGGACAGTTCGAGCTCTGGAAACACCATATATTTT.

This clone has more than one count but fewer than ten. The rearrangement joins TRBV7-9 to TRBJ1-4, with 7 bases identical to TRBD1. The CDR3 sequence is 16 residues long. Germline loops: CDR1 SEHNR, CDR2 FQNEAQ (reference sequence). The trim removed 6 bases at V and 4 bases at J, leaving 11 bases unmatched. The CDR3 coding sequence is TGTGCCAGCAGGCCATACCCGGGACAGCGTAATGAAAAACTGTTTTTT. This gives the protein CASRPYPGQRNEKLFF.

This sequence joins TRBV25-1 and TRBJ2-4, with 7 bases matching TRBD1. Germline assignment: CDR1 MGHDK and CDR2 SYGVNS. The CDR3 extends over 14 amino acids. V trimming: 4 bases; J trimming: 7 bases; junction bases outside the gene matches: 7. Here the CDR3 reads CASSGAGTVNIQYF. The CDR3 DNA is TGTGCCAGCAGTGGAGCCGGGACAGTTAACATTCAGTACTTC. The full variable domain, completed using reference TRBV25-1 and TRBJ2-4, is EADIYQTPRYLVIGTGKKITLECSQTMGHDKMYWYQQDPGMELHLIHYSYGVNSTEKGDLSSESTVSRIRTEHFPLTLESARPSHTSQYLCASSGAGTVNIQYFGAGTRLSVL.

The chain uses TRBV5-1 and TRBJ1-3; 9 bases line up with TRBD1. The germline V gene has CDR1 SGHRS and CDR2 YFSETQ. The CDR3 is made up of 15 amino acids. V was pared by 5 bases and J by 2 bases, with 5 bases of the junction left unmatched. The CDR3 reads CASSLQGAAGNTIYF. The CDR3 DNA reads TGCGCCAGCAGTTTACAGGGGGCTGCTGGAAACACCATATATTTT.

This chain connects TRBV7-2 to TRBJ2-7, with 8 bases aligning to TRBD1. This CDR3 spans 14 amino acids. CDR1 is SGHTA, CDR2 FQGNSA, per germline. Unmatched junction bases numbered 5, after V lost 2 bases and J lost 5 bases. The CDR3 nucleotides are TGTGCCAGCAGCTTACGGCAGGGGGCCCACGAGCAGTACTTC. This sequence encodes CASSLRQGAHEQYF.

The rearrangement joins TRBV7-7 to TRBJ1-5, with 7 positions matching TRBD1. V lost 5 bases to trimming and J lost 0 bases; unmatched junction nucleotides: 22. CDR3 length: 21 residues. Germline V CDR1 and CDR2: SSHAT, FNYEAQ (reference sequence). The chain's CDR3 is CASSPKTGPRGEIHSNQPQHF. CDR3 sequence (DNA): TGTGCCAGCAGCCCTAAGACAGGGCCCCGAGGAGAGATTCATAGCAATCAGCCCCAGCATTTT.

This chain joins TRBV5-1 and TRBJ2-7, with 7 bases matching TRBD1. This CDR3 contains 14 residues. The ends lost 1 base at V and 3 bases at J; junction bases unmatched: 4. Germline CDR1 reads SGHRS; CDR2 reads YFSETQ. The CDR3 DNA is TGCGCCAGCAGCTTGACAGGGGAAGGCTACGAGCAGTACTTC. Translation: CASSLTGEGYEQYF.

The chain combines TRBV13 with TRBJ2-7; 8 nucleotides agree with TRBD2. Germline V lookup: CDR1 PRHDT, CDR2 FYEKMQ (reference sequence). The CDR3 is made up of 14 amino acids. Losses at the gene ends were 1 base for V and 2 bases for J; bases not matched to a gene: 1. CDR3 sequence reads: CASSLAGGAYEQYF. Here the CDR3 DNA reads TGTGCCAGCAGCTTAGCGGGAGGGGCCTACGAGCAGTACTTC.

The chain has TRBV4-2 and TRBJ1-4; TRBD1 aligns across 8 bases. The CDR3 loop spans 14 amino acids. J gave up 4 bases and V 4 bases, and 2 bases lay outside the gene matches. CDR1 and CDR2 from the germline V gene are LGHNA and YNFKEQ. CDR3 nucleotides: TGTGCCAGCAGCCCGGACAGGGATAATGAAAAACTGTTTTTT. Translated: CASSPDRDNEKLFF.

The chain combines TRBV5-8 with TRBJ2-7, with TRBD1 matching over 9 bases. Losses at the gene ends were 4 bases for V and 5 bases for J; bases not matched to a gene: 7. The CDR3 length is 14 residues. Germline-derived CDR1 and CDR2 are SGHTS and YDEGEE. The DNA of the CDR3 is TGTGCCAGCAGCGATCGGGACAGGGCTAACGAGCAGTACTTC. Residues: CASSDRDRANEQYF. Combining the CDR3 with reference TRBV5-8 and TRBJ2-7 gives the whole variable domain EAGVTQSPTHLIKTRGQQATLRCSPISGHTSVYWYQQALGLGLQFLLWYDEGEERNRGNFPPRFSGRQFPNYSSELNVNALELEDSALYLCASSDRDRANEQYFGPGTRLTVT.

CDR3 protein: CASSFGLGTQETQYF. CDR3 coding DNA: TGCGCCAGCAGCTTTGGCCTAGGTACACAAGAGACCCAGTACTTC. The V and J genes are TRBV5-1 and TRBJ2-5; D is undetermined. This CDR3 is built from 15 residues. Per the germline V gene, CDR1 is SGHRS and CDR2 is YFSETQ. Trimming took off 2 bases at V and 2 bases at J, with 13 bases between the two ends.

The chain has TRBV6-5 and TRBJ1-1; perhaps TRBD1 as D (5 bases). The CDR3 contains 15 residues. The V end lost 0 bases, the J end lost 2 bases, and 10 bases lay between the germline ends. The germline V gene encodes CDR1 MNHEY and CDR2 SVGAGI. The CDR3 protein is CASSYSSRVNTEAFF. CDR3 coding DNA: TGTGCCAGCAGTTACTCGTCCAGGGTTAACACTGAAGCTTTCTTT.

The CDR3 here is CASSLGGADTQYF. The CDR3 bases are TGTGCCAGCAGCCTGGGGGGGGCAGATACGCAGTATTTT. V is TRBV11-3 and J is TRBJ2-3, with 7 bases lining up with TRBD2. This CDR3 spans 13 amino acids. Germline assignment: CDR1 SGHNT and CDR2 YENEEA. The V gene end was trimmed by 5 bases and the J gene end by 4 bases; junction bases not matched to a gene: 3. The variable domain in full, with the rest retrieved from reference TRBV11-3 and TRBJ2-3, is EAGVVQSPRYKIIEKKQPVAFWCNPISGHNTLYWYLQNLGQGPELLIRYENEEAVDDSQLPKDRFSAERLKGVDSTLKIQPAELGDSAVYLCASSLGGADTQYFGPGTRLTVL.

The gene calls are TRBV21-1 and TRBJ2-5; the table assigns TRBD1, which was not confirmed against the DNA. TRBV21-1 is assigned pseudogene status. The CDR3 loop spans 18 amino acids. The chain's CDR3 is CASISHRGRSRGKETQYF. In DNA, the CDR3 is TGTGCCAGCATCAGCCACAGGGGGCGATCGCGCGGAAAGGAGACCCAGTACTTC.

A note on this clone: The junction shows a germline mismatch at one end, possibly a read error. This chain uses TRBV7-2 with TRBJ2-7, with 9 bases identical to TRBD2. Germline V gene lookup returns CDR1 SGHTA and CDR2 FQGNSA. CDR3 length: 15 residues. Written as DNA, the CDR3 is TGTGCCAGCCAATCGCGGGGGGGAGGCCCCTACGAGCAGCACTTC. Its translation is CASQSRGGGPYEQHF. The variable domain in full, with the rest retrieved from reference TRBV7-2 and TRBJ2-7, is GAGVSQSPSNKVTEKGKDVELRCDPISGHTALYWYRQSLGQGLEFLIYFQGNSAPDKSGLPSDRFSAERTGGSVSTLTIQRTQQEDSAVYLCASQSRGGGPYEQHFGPGTRLTVT.

The V call is TRBV10-3, the J call TRBJ1-2; TRBD1 matches 10 bases. This CDR3 comprises 14 residues. Germline CDR1 is ENHRY and CDR2 is SYGVKD. V was pared by 5 bases and J by 4 bases, with 4 bases of the junction left unmatched. The CDR3 protein is CAISRQGAGYGYTF. Written as DNA, the CDR3 is TGTGCCATCAGTCGACAGGGGGCGGGCTATGGCTACACCTTC.

The CDR3 sequence: CASSPSGTYEQYF. The CDR3, as DNA: TGTGCCAGCAGCCCAAGCGGAACATACGAGCAGTACTTC. The V call is TRBV7-9, the J call TRBJ2-7; D might be TRBD2 (5 bases). Between the trimmed V and J ends, which lost 5 bases and 4 bases, there was a span of 12 bases. The germline gives CDR1 SEHNR, CDR2 FQNEAQ (reference sequence). This CDR3 contains 13 residues.

This chain links TRBV30 with TRBJ1-2; TRBD1 matches 7 bases. Trimming removed 5 bases from V and 4 bases from J; junction bases left unmatched: 7. The germline V gene encodes CDR1 GTSNPN and CDR2 SVGIG (reference sequence). This CDR3 is built from 13 residues. In DNA form, the CDR3 reads TGTGCCTGGGGGACAGCTCGCCTCTATGGCTACACCTTC. It encodes CAWGTARLYGYTF.

This clone was detected a few times. This chain connects TRBV4-1 to TRBJ1-5; unclear D gene. Germline assignment: CDR1 MGHRA and CDR2 YSYEKL. The germline V and J ends were trimmed by 5 bases and 2 bases, with 16 bases remaining between them. The CDR3 consists of 16 residues. The DNA of the CDR3 is TGCGCCAGCAGCGCCCGACTCCCCCTCGGCAATCAGCCCCAGCATTTT. Translation: CASSARLPLGNQPQHF.